The clone carrying this T cell receptor beta chain has at least ten counts. Its antigen is not known. CD8+CD57+ cell expansion, shown by flow cytometry, had occurred in the patients selected for sequencing. None of the patients had been given any therapy when their blood was sampled. This sample was included in a study of CD8+CD57+ T cells in acquired aplastic anemia. Study context: Sorted cells (CD4+ and CD8+) yielded DNA amounts that averaged approximately 3.2 ug.

Between the trimmed V and J ends, which lost 2 bases and 4 bases, there was a span of 14 bases. The CDR3 spans 15 residues. Germline lookup yields CDR1 MNHNS and CDR2 SASEGT. Findings of the study overall: Significance was not reached for CD8+ Simpson's diversity between patients and controls.

Profiles of TCR beta VDJ and CDR3 were generated from a genomic DNA template. Using its own MiXCR run on the reads, TCRdb lists one record per CDR3 protein. The repertoire has more than 150,000 distinct CDR3 sequences, less than 60% of them found once; the top ten carry 3% to 4%. The material sequenced was sorted CD4+, CD8+, or CD8+CD57+ T cells (not recorded which) from PBMCs. V gene TRBV6-1 combines with J gene TRBJ2-5; tentatively, D is TRBD1 or TRBD2 (6 bases each). This clonotype was obtained from a human donor with aplastic anemia. The CDR3, as DNA: TGTGCCAGCAGTGAATCGCCGGGGGCAGGAGAGACCCAGTACTTC. Its translation is CASSESPGAGETQYF.